Listed below are T cell receptor beta chains from one sample, sequenced in a study of beta chain features in type 1 diabetes. The repertoire was sequenced with immunoSEQ multiplex PCR; TCRdb's copy has only in-frame clones and lacks some. The sample carries 620,000 or so clones, about a sixth recorded once. Sequenced sample: naive CD4+ T cells from blood. The receptors here all came from a man aged 18-30 years in good health. Both conserved end residues are part of each CDR3.

>TRBJ2-1|TRBV7-3
CASSLEQRLHNEQFF
>TRBJ1-2|TRBV30
CAWSVRHRGNYGYTF
>TRBJ2-7|TRBV5-4
CASSPDRTRAYEQYF
>TRBJ2-1|TRBV2
CAGTFNGGYNEQFF
>TRBJ2-7|TRBV19
CASRTRAGTRIYEQYF
>TRBJ1-2|TRBV30
CAWSWGRMRGYGYTF
>TRBJ2-5|TRBV30
CAWSQGQSETQYF
>TRBJ2-4|TRBV30
CAWSVQGGNIQYF
>TRBJ1-4|TRBV30
CAWNRSPSEKLFF
>TRBJ1-1|TRBV7-2
CASSFGSGNTEAFF
>TRBJ2-3|TRBV7-9
CASSRSSPSTDTQYF
>TRBJ2-3|TRBV27
CASSSAGVPTDTQYF
>TRBJ2-5|TRBV25-1
CASRTEETQYF
>TRBJ2-7|TRBV7-2
CASNEPGTGQYF
>TRBJ2-1|TRBV7-2
CASSSLKGPNNEQFF
>TRBJ2-1|TRBV19
CASSIVGQTYNEQFF
>TRBJ1-1|TRBV2
CASNGQGNTEAFF
>TRBJ2-4|TRBV4-2
CASSPDNIVGNIQYF
>TRBJ2-5|TRBV18
CASSPGLAVFRETQYF
>TRBJ2-2|TRBV7-2
CASSQPGLQSAGELFF
>TRBJ2-4|TRBV7-3
CASSPTGGLGNIQYF
>TRBJ2-2|TRBV7-8
CASRRTIPGYTGELFF
>TRBJ2-7|TRBV6-5
CASSIRGGESYEQYF
>TRBJ1-1|TRBV6-5
CATEPENRAEAFF
>TRBJ2-6|TRBV5-4
CASSPPGSGANVLTF
>TRBJ2-7|TRBV28
CASSLGTIYEQYF
>TRBJ2-7|TRBV4-3
CASSQDQRQGARQYEQYF
>TRBJ2-3|TRBV19
CAGLAGDRDTDTQYF
>TRBJ2-7|TRBV15
CATSRVGTRHEQYF
>TRBJ1-2|TRBV7-2
CASSSKIRTGGYGYTF
>TRBJ1-1|TRBV29-1
CSNLMAGPNTEAFF
>TRBJ1-1|TRBV6-1
CASSFIGYDTEAFF
>TRBJ1-4|TRBV30
CAWSRQVNEKLFF
>TRBJ2-1|TRBV4-2
CASSQVEVSRRGGALGRNEQFF
>TRBJ1-5|TRBV5-6
CASTTGDYSNQPQHF
>TRBJ1-2|TRBV7-2
CASSLATVGGYTF
>TRBJ2-3|TRBV7-2
CASRLAGATDTQYF
>TRBJ2-1|TRBV2
CASSKGLAGALGYNEQFF
>TRBJ2-1|TRBV7-3
CASSSGLALGNEQFF
>TRBJ1-5|TRBV9
CASSVRGCSQPQHF
>TRBJ1-1|TRBV5-1
CASSPTGDQGEAFF
>TRBJ2-5|TRBV9
CASSDGTSGQETQYF
>TRBJ2-1|TRBV6-1
CASSKGYNEQFF
>TRBJ1-1|TRBV6-5
CASSYSLQVSTEAFF
>TRBJ1-3|TRBV7-2
CASSLAKSRGNTIYF
>TRBJ1-5|TRBV10-3
CAISALDRDNQPQHF
>TRBJ2-3|TRBV7-9
CASSIKQGSDTQYF
>TRBJ2-3|TRBV9
CASSVSGGADTQYF
>TRBJ2-3|TRBV9
CASSVVGTATDTQYF
>TRBJ2-7|TRBV5-1
CASSLTGAYEQYF
>TRBJ1-1|TRBV9
CASSVEDRSGGVSF
>TRBJ2-2|TRBV11-3
CASSSRPGTGTGELFF
>TRBJ1-3|TRBV30
CAWSVSPGRTIYF
>TRBJ2-7|TRBV5-1
CASSLELAGPLHF
>TRBJ1-4|TRBV30
CAWRRRTGDREKLFF
>TRBJ1-2|TRBV5-4
CASSLARVSYGYTF
>TRBJ2-3|TRBV28
CASSPRRLADGTDTQYF
>TRBJ2-3|TRBV6-1
CASSEGTGGINTQYF
>TRBJ2-5|TRBV12-5
CASGLANDRTHQETQYF
>TRBJ1-1|TRBV5-1
CASSVTVNTEAFF